This passage covers 24 T cell receptor beta chains from one sample sequenced in a study of vaccination effects on CD4 cells after COVID-19. The antigens of these receptors remain unknown. The data were produced by immunoSEQ multiplex PCR, yet TCRdb's version contains in-frame clones alone and is incomplete. There are around 28,000 clones in the sample; 69% occur only once, and around 20% lies in the top ten. Pools of viral peptides were used by the ViraFEST assay to expand antigen-specific CD4+ T cells ahead of sequencing. After more than 8 days in culture, the CD4+ T cells were isolated. By PCR, the person was confirmed to have had SARS-CoV-2 infection between March and December 2020. Sequenced material: CD4+ T cells from PBMCs cultured with SARS-CoV-2 spike peptides, taken before COVID-19 vaccination. The receptors were gathered from a human donor who had a prior SARS-CoV-2 infection.

The CDR3 protein is CASSEARQTNEKLFF. For the CDR3, the DNA is TGTGCCAGCAGTGAAGCGCGACAGACTAATGAAAAACTGTTTTTT. The chain carries TRBV2 and TRBJ1-4; the D gene is possibly TRBD1 (5 bases). CDR1 SNHLY and CDR2 FYNNEI come from the germline V gene. V was trimmed by 0 bases and J by 2 bases, leaving 7 bases between them. The CDR3 is 15 amino acids.

This clone was observed a few times. The chain carries TRBV30 and TRBJ1-3; D gene unclear. CDR1 and CDR2 (germline): GTSNPN, SVGIG (reference sequence). The CDR3 is made up of 13 amino acids. With 8 bases removed from V and 4 bases from J, the gap between germline ends came to 15 bases. CDR3 sequence: CAGRVSGGNTIYF. The DNA for the CDR3 is TGTGCCGGAAGGGTATCGGGAGGAAACACCATATATTTT.

V usage is TRBV21-1 and J usage is TRBJ1-1. TRBV21-1 is classified as a pseudogene. The CDR3 extends over 15 amino acids. CDR3 in amino acids: CASLEGRGRNTEAFF. Here the CDR3 DNA reads TGTGCCAGCCTAGAAGGGAGGGGAAGGAACACTGAAGCTTTCTTT.

The chain combines TRBV10-3 with TRBJ1-1; tentatively, D is TRBD1 (6 bases). The germline gives CDR1 ENHRY, CDR2 SYGVKD. Trimming removed 6 bases at V and 5 bases at J, with 19 bases between. The CDR3 consists of 15 residues. CDR3 DNA sequence: TGTGCCATCAGCGGGGGGCCCCCTGCCCAGACTGAAGCTTTCTTT. Its translation is CAISGGPPAQTEAFF.

The chain uses TRBV2 and TRBJ2-2, with TRBD1 identical over 7 bases. The CDR3 is made up of 14 amino acids. Germline V gene lookup returns CDR1 SNHLY and CDR2 FYNNEI. Trimming took 7 bases from V and 5 from J; bases not matched to a gene: 7. CDR3 nucleotide sequence: TGTGCCAGCACCTCAGACAGGGAGACCGGGGAGCTGTTTTTT. Translated, it gives CASTSDRETGELFF.

The sample holds a few counts of this clone. The CDR3, as DNA: TGTGCCAGCAGCGCACAGGGAACCTCCTACGAGCAGTACTTC. This gives the protein CASSAQGTSYEQYF. The chain couples TRBV7-9 to TRBJ2-7; the D gene is possibly TRBD1 (6 bases). The CDR3 spans 14 residues. Germline CDR1 is SEHNR and CDR2 is FQNEAQ (reference sequence). Trimming cost V 5 bases and J 0 bases, with 11 bases left between them.

This clone was observed a single time. CDR3 amino acids: CASSRRSSGGEQFF. CDR3 DNA sequence: TGTGCCAGCAGCCGGAGGAGTAGCGGGGGTGAGCAGTTCTTC. V and J are TRBV3-1 (or the pseudogene TRBV3-2) and TRBJ2-1, with 9 bases fitting TRBD2. Per the germline V gene, CDR1 is LGHDT and CDR2 is YNNKEL (reference sequence). The length of the CDR3 is 14 residues. V lost 4 bases to trimming and J lost 9 bases; unmatched junction nucleotides: 7.

V and J are TRBV15 and TRBJ2-3, with TRBD2 as a possible D gene (6 bases). Trimming removed 0 bases from V and 1 base from J, with 11 bases in between. This CDR3 is built from 16 residues. Germline loops: CDR1 LNHNV, CDR2 YYDKDF (reference sequence). CDR3 protein: CATSREAAGRTDTQYF. The CDR3 nucleotides are TGTGCCACCAGCAGAGAAGCGGCGGGACGCACAGATACGCAGTATTTT.

The chain has TRBV18 and TRBJ1-2, with 7 nucleotides matching TRBD1. Germline V gene data show CDR1 as KGHSH and CDR2 as LQKENI. Unmatched junction bases numbered 5, after V lost 1 base and J lost 6 bases. This CDR3 is 14 amino acids long. The CDR3 nucleotides read TGTGCCAGCTCACCACAGGGGGCGCAAGATGGCTACACCTTC. Translation: CASSPQGAQDGYTF.

CDR3 residues: CASSQGDRVTGELFF. CDR3 bases: TGTGCCAGCAGCCAGGGGGACAGGGTCACCGGGGAGCTGTTTTTT. The chain is built from TRBV3-1 (or the pseudogene TRBV3-2) and TRBJ2-2; 9 nucleotides agree with TRBD1. Trimming at V came to 3 bases and at J to 4 bases, leaving 3 bases not matched to a gene. CDR3 length: 15 residues. The germline CDR1 and CDR2 sequences are LGHDT and YNNKEL (reference sequence).

This chain links TRBV10-3 with TRBJ2-2; 12 bases are a match to TRBD2. CDR3 length: 17 residues. Germline V gene sequence: CDR1 ENHRY, CDR2 SYGVKD. V shed 6 bases and J 4 bases; nucleotides not matched to a gene: 9. The CDR3 DNA reads TGTGCCATCAGCCGGACTAGCGGGGTGACGGGCACCGGGGAGCTGTTTTTT. Translating gives CAISRTSGVTGTGELFF.

This clone was seen more than once but under ten times. J is TRBJ2-7 and V is TRBV10-3; possibly TRBD1 or TRBD2 for D (5 bases each). V was pared by 6 bases and J by 2 bases, with 17 bases between. The CDR3 is made up of 15 amino acids. Germline lookup yields CDR1 ENHRY and CDR2 SYGVKD. The CDR3 sequence: CAIRARGNSPYEQYF. CDR3 sequence (DNA): TGTGCCATCAGGGCCCGGGGCAACTCGCCCTACGAGCAGTACTTC.

This chain uses TRBV3-1 (or the pseudogene TRBV3-2) with TRBJ1-2; the D gene is possibly TRBD1 (6 bases). Germline CDR1 is LGHDT and CDR2 is YNNKEL (reference sequence). Trimming took off 4 bases at V and 3 bases at J, with 9 bases between the two ends. This CDR3 has 13 residues. CDR3 residues: CASSRDTYYGYTF. The CDR3 DNA sequence: TGTGCCAGCAGCCGGGACACCTACTATGGCTACACCTTC.

J is TRBJ1-2 and V is TRBV5-6; no reliable D call. The CDR3 totals 11 residues. Looked up from germline, CDR1 is SGHDT and CDR2 is YYEEEE. V dropped 6 bases and J dropped 7 bases, with 10 bases sitting between them. In nucleotides, the CDR3 is TGTGCCAGCAAGGAAGCAGCTGGCTACACCTTC. Translation: CASKEAAGYTF. The entire variable domain, with the rest obtained from reference TRBV5-6 and TRBJ1-2, is as follows: DAGVTQSPTHLIKTRGQQVTLRCSPKSGHDTVSWYQQALGQGPQFIFQYYEEEERQRGNFPDRFSGHQFPNYSSELNVNALLLGDSALYLCASKEAAGYTFGSGTRLTVV.

V usage is TRBV4-2 and J usage is TRBJ1-5, with TRBD1 identical over 7 bases. Germline-derived CDR1 and CDR2 are LGHNA and YNFKEQ. There are 18 residues in the CDR3. Germline trimming cut 1 base from V and 0 bases from J; bases unmatched to any gene: 9. CDR3 amino acids: CASSQGDSNINSNQPQHF. The CDR3 DNA reads as TGTGCCAGCAGCCAAGGGGACAGCAATATTAATAGCAATCAGCCCCAGCATTTT.

J is TRBJ1-1 and V is TRBV9, with 7 bases aligning to TRBD1. V was pared by 0 bases and J by 4 bases, with 0 bases of the junction left unmatched. This CDR3 is 13 amino acids long. The germline CDR1 and CDR2 sequences are SGDLS and YYNGEE. CDR3 residues: CASSVGQGTEAFF. In DNA, the CDR3 is TGTGCCAGCAGCGTAGGACAGGGCACTGAAGCTTTCTTT.

This clone was seen a handful of times. The chain uses TRBV12-5 and TRBJ1-5; D remains unclear. The CDR3 totals 14 residues. V lost 5 bases, J lost 5 bases, and 13 bases lay in between. Germline V gene data show CDR1 as LGHNT and CDR2 as FRNRAP. The CDR3 loop reads CASGTPWPDQPQHF. The CDR3, as DNA: TGTGCTAGTGGTACCCCCTGGCCCGATCAGCCCCAGCATTTT.

The chain combines TRBV18 with TRBJ2-3, with TRBD2 matching 9 bases. CDR3 length: 16 amino acids. Per germline, CDR1 KGHSH and CDR2 LQKENI. V was pared by 4 bases and J by 0 bases, with 5 bases of the junction left unmatched. In nucleotides, the CDR3 is TGTGCCAGCTCACTTAGCGGGGGCGCTAGCACAGATACGCAGTATTTT. It encodes CASSLSGGASTDTQYF.

This clone was detected only a few times. This sequence joins TRBV11-2 and TRBJ2-2; no clear D gene. The CDR3 covers 14 residues. Germline V lookup: CDR1 SGHAT, CDR2 FQNNGV. V was shortened by 3 bases and J by 2 bases, with 7 bases between the two germline ends. In DNA form, the CDR3 reads TGTGCCAGCAGCTTGGGGATTAACACCGGGGAGCTGTTTTTT. Its protein product is CASSLGINTGELFF.

This chain connects TRBV19 to TRBJ1-1; the match to TRBD1 covers 7 bases. V was pared by 4 bases and J by 5 bases, with 10 bases of the junction left unmatched. Per the germline V gene, CDR1 is LNHDA and CDR2 is SQIVND (reference sequence). There are 15 residues in the CDR3. CDR3 in DNA: TGTGCCAGTAGTACTGCCCCAGGGGGGAGGACTGAAGCTTTCTTT. Translation: CASSTAPGGRTEAFF.

The genes are TRBV2 and TRBJ1-2, with D hard to call. From germline, CDR1 is SNHLY and CDR2 FYNNEI. CDR3 size: 15 residues. The ends were cut back, 1 base at V and 0 bases at J, with 9 bases in the middle. The CDR3, as DNA: TGTGCCAGCAGTGAAGTTTGGTTCTCTAACTATGGCTACACCTTC. Its protein product is CASSEVWFSNYGYTF.

The chain employs TRBV12-3 or TRBV12-4 and TRBJ1-5; D ambiguous. The CDR3 is 11 residues long. Trimming stripped 5 bases from V and 9 bases from J, with 8 bases between. The CDR3 spells CASSRGRPQHF. CDR3 DNA sequence: TGTGCCAGCAGTCGCGGGCGGCCCCAGCATTTT.

V is TRBV4-3 and J is TRBJ2-1; the match to TRBD2 covers 11 bases. J gave up 5 bases and V 3 bases, and 3 bases lay outside the gene matches. The CDR3 spans 15 residues. Germline lookup yields CDR1 LGHNA and CDR2 YSLEER. The CDR3 DNA reads as TGCGCCAGCAGCCAGGGACTAGCGGATGACAATGAGCAGTTCTTC. It is translated as CASSQGLADDNEQFF.

The chain couples TRBV7-9 to TRBJ1-3; D unresolved. Germline lookup yields CDR1 SEHNR and CDR2 FQNEAQ (reference sequence). The CDR3 runs to 14 residues. Trimming pared 1 base from V and 0 bases from J, leaving 4 bases between. CDR3 region: CASSLGYSGNTIYF. The CDR3 DNA reads as TGTGCCAGCAGCTTAGGCTACTCTGGAAACACCATATATTTT. Looking up the rest from reference TRBV7-9 and TRBJ1-3 gives the full variable domain: DTGVSQNPRHKITKRGQNVTFRCDPISEHNRLYWYRQTLGQGPEFLTYFQNEAQLEKSRLLSDRFSAERPKGSFSTLEIQRTEQGDSAMYLCASSLGYSGNTIYFGEGSWLTVV.